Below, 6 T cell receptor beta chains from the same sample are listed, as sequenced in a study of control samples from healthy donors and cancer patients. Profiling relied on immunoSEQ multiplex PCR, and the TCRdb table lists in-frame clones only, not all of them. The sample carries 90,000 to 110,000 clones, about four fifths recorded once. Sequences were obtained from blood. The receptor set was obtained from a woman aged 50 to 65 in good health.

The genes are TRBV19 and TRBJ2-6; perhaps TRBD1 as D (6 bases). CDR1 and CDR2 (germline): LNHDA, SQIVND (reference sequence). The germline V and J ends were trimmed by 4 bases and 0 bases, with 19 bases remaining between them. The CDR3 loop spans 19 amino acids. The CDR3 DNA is TGTGCCAGTAGTACCACGGACCGGGACACCATCTCTGGGGCCAACGTCCTGACTTTC. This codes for CASSTTDRDTISGANVLTF.

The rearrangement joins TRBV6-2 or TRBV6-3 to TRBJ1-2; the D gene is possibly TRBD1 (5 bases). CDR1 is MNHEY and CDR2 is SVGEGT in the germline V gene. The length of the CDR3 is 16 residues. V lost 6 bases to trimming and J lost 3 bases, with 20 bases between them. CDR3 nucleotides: TGTGCCAGCAGCACCCTCCACTCCGGGACCTACTATGGCTACACCTTC. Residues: CASSTLHSGTYYGYTF.

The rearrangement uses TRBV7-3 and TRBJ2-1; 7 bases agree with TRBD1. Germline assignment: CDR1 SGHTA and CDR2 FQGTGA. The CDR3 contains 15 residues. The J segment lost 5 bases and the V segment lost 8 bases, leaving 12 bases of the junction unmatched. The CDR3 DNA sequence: TGTGCCAGCGGCATCCGGGACAGCCATCACAATGAGCAGTTCTTC. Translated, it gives CASGIRDSHHNEQFF.

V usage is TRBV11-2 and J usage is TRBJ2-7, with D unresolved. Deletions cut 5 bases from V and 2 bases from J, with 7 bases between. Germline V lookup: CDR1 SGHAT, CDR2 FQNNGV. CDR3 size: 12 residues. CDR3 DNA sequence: TGTGCCAGCAGCCCTACAACCTACGAGCAGTACTTC. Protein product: CASSPTTYEQYF.

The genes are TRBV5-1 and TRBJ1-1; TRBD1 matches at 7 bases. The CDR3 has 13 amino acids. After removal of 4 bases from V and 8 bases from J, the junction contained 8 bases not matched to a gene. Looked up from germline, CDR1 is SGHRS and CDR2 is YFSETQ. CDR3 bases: TGCGCCAGCAGCCCGGAGAGGGACAGAGAAGCTTTCTTT. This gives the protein CASSPERDREAFF.

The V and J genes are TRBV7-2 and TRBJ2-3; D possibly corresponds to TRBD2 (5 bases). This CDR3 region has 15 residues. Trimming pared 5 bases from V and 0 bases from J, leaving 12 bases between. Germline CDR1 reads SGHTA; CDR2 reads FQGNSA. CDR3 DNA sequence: TGTGCCAGCAGCACAAAGCGGCCTAGCACAGATACGCAGTATTTT. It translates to CASSTKRPSTDTQYF.